This T cell receptor (beta chain) comes out of a study of CD4 and CD8 cells across lung adenocarcinoma regions. TCRdb analysed the PCR reads with MiXCR anew, one entry per CDR3 protein. The table includes roughly 13,000 distinct CDR3 sequences, less than 70% detected once. The patients had localized lung adenocarcinoma, a non-small cell subtype. This TCR came from a female donor with lung adenocarcinoma. The CD4 and CD8 labels of this study may be unreliable. Sample: CD8+ T cells from the margin of a lung tumor.

DNA of the CDR3: TGCAGTGTCAAGGATGGGGGGGGCCTTGATGAGCAGTTCTTC. The encoded protein is CSVKDGGGLDEQFF. This chain joins TRBV20-1 and TRBJ2-1; maybe TRBD2 (7 bases). This CDR3 is built from 14 residues. The germline V and J ends were trimmed by 7 bases and 8 bases, with 21 bases remaining between them. Germline lookup yields CDR1 DFQATT and CDR2 SNEGSKA (reference sequence).